A single sample is the source of the 25 T cell receptor beta chains below, sequenced in a study of T-cell memory formation after mild COVID-19. TCRdb re-analysed the 5' RACE reads in MiXCR, keeping a single row per CDR3 protein. This sample has 200,000 to 300,000 distinct CDR3 sequences, with approximately 9% found just once. Specimen: PBMCs or a T cell subset sorted from them (not recorded which). These receptors all stem from a man younger than 35 who had mild COVID-19 (a few samples of this study predate the infection). Cell type and time point are not known.

This clonotype was observed a few times. The rearrangement links TRBV6-2 or TRBV6-3 to TRBJ1-1, with 7 nucleotides matching TRBD1. The V gene end was trimmed by 4 bases and the J gene end by 7 bases; junction bases not matched to a gene: 3. The CDR3 covers 12 residues. Looked up from germline, CDR1 is MNHEY and CDR2 is SVGEGT. The CDR3 loop reads CASSLQGIEAFF. The CDR3 coding sequence is TGTGCCAGCAGTTTACAGGGGATTGAAGCTTTCTTT.

The rearrangement joins TRBV9 to TRBJ2-7; 9 positions agree with TRBD1. This CDR3 has 14 residues. Germline lookup yields CDR1 SGDLS and CDR2 YYNGEE. V shed 0 bases, J shed 4 bases, and the junction held 2 bases outside the gene matches. CDR3 nucleotides: TGTGCCAGCAGCGTAGGGGACAGGGCTTACGAGCAGTACTTC. Protein: CASSVGDRAYEQYF. Looking up the rest from reference TRBV9 and TRBJ2-7 gives the full variable domain: DSGVTQTPKHLITATGQRVTLRCSPRSGDLSVYWYQQSLDQGLQFLIQYYNGEERAKGNILERFSAQQFPDLHSELNLSSLELGDSALYFCASSVGDRAYEQYFGPGTRLTVT.

The sample holds a few counts of this clonotype. Lacking the conserved final phenylalanine or tryptophan, this CDR3 likely reflects a read error. Because the CDR3's place on the DNA is in doubt, the DNA is left out and the CDR3 is given as listed by TCRdb. The CDR3 is CASSLSPETGV. The chain recombines TRBV5-1 with TRBJ1-1; no DNA check was done on the table's D call, TRBD1. The CDR3 region is 11 residues in length, termini included. The germline V gene encodes CDR1 SGHRS and CDR2 YFSETQ.

V gene TRBV12-3 or TRBV12-4 combines with J gene TRBJ2-6; D unclear. The V end lost 5 bases, the J end lost 0 bases, and 17 bases lay between the germline ends. The CDR3 is made up of 18 amino acids. The CDR3: CASSPSVYRGSGANVLTF. The CDR3 bases are TGTGCCAGCAGTCCTTCAGTGTACCGAGGCTCTGGGGCCAACGTCCTGACTTTC.

This clonotype has more than one count but fewer than ten. This chain uses TRBV4-3 with TRBJ1-2; 8 bases map to TRBD1. The CDR3 is 14 residues long. Germline trimming cut 5 bases from V and 5 bases from J; bases unmatched to any gene: 7. Germline CDR1 and CDR2: LGHNA and YSLEER. In DNA, the CDR3 is TGCGCCAGCAGCTACGAGACAGGGGAATATGGCTACACCTTC. It encodes CASSYETGEYGYTF.

This clonotype has a count of ten or more. V is TRBV7-6 and J is TRBJ2-1; D uncertain. There are 12 residues in the CDR3. Trimming removed 1 base at V and 7 bases at J, with 5 bases between. In germline, CDR1 is SGHVS, CDR2 FNYEAQ. CDR3 sequence (DNA): TGTGCCAGCAGCTTAGTCGGGAATGAGCAGTTCTTC. Protein product: CASSLVGNEQFF.

In this sample, this clonotype turned up a few times. V is TRBV18 and J is TRBJ2-5; D remains unclear. The length of the CDR3 is 13 residues. Deletions cut 3 bases from V and 5 bases from J, with 10 bases between. Germline lookup yields CDR1 KGHSH and CDR2 LQKENI. In DNA form, the CDR3 reads TGTGCCAGCTCACCGACCGGCTGGGAGACCCAGTACTTC. Translated, it gives CASSPTGWETQYF.

This chain joins TRBV11-2 and TRBJ2-1; TRBD2 matches at 12 bases. The CDR3 loop spans 19 amino acids. Germline CDR1 SGHAT, CDR2 FQNNGV. Germline trimming cut 4 bases from V and 6 bases from J; bases unmatched to any gene: 16. The CDR3 here is CASSSYRTSGVSRVNEQFF. CDR3 DNA sequence: TGTGCCAGCAGCTCCTACAGGACTAGCGGGGTATCTAGGGTCAATGAGCAGTTCTTC.

This clonotype was counted a few times. The chain carries TRBV6-5 and TRBJ2-3; D may be TRBD2 (5 bases). This CDR3 comprises 15 residues. With 0 bases removed from V and 0 bases from J, the gap between germline ends came to 7 bases. The germline V gene has CDR1 MNHEY and CDR2 SVGAGI. As DNA, the CDR3 is TGTGCCAGCAGTTACTCGGGGAGCAGCACAGATACGCAGTATTTT. It encodes CASSYSGSSTDTQYF.

This clonotype was observed a single time. This sequence joins TRBV12-3 or TRBV12-4 and TRBJ2-1; D gene ambiguous. CDR3 length: 12 residues. V lost 5 bases, J lost 9 bases, and 11 bases lay in between. In DNA, the CDR3 is TGTGCCAGCAGTCACGATATTGGTGAGCAGTTCTTC. This translates into CASSHDIGEQFF.

The gene calls are TRBV12-3 or TRBV12-4 and TRBJ2-2; TRBD2 might be the D (7 bases). The CDR3 runs 17 residues. The germline V and J ends were trimmed by 1 base and 7 bases, with 19 bases remaining between them. Written as DNA, the CDR3 is TGTGCCAGCAGTTTAGATATGTGGGGGGGCCTTATCGGGGAGCTGTTTTTT. It yields the protein CASSLDMWGGLIGELFF.

This clonotype was picked up a small number of times. V gene TRBV7-2 combines with J gene TRBJ2-4; D unclear. The V end was cut by 7 bases, the J end by 9 bases, with 10 bases between. CDR1 is SGHTA, CDR2 FQGNSA, per germline. The CDR3 is 11 amino acids. The CDR3 spells CASTSGPIQYF. CDR3 DNA: TGTGCCAGCACCTCCGGTCCCATTCAGTACTTC.

This clonotype occurred many times. This chain links TRBV4-2 with TRBJ2-7; 8 bases line up with TRBD1. V lost 4 bases, J lost 3 bases, and 5 bases stayed unmatched. The CDR3 covers 14 residues. CDR1 and CDR2 (germline): LGHNA, YNFKEQ. CDR3 sequence (DNA): TGTGCCAGCAGCCCCGGACAGGGAGACTACGAGCAGTACTTC. This gives the protein CASSPGQGDYEQYF.

The chain has TRBV28 and TRBJ1-2; D is perhaps TRBD1 (6 bases). Germline loops: CDR1 MDHEN, CDR2 SYDVKM. The CDR3 has 13 amino acids. Between the trimmed V and J ends, which lost 2 bases and 6 bases, there was a span of 10 bases. The CDR3: CASSLDGTHGYTF. DNA for the CDR3: TGTGCCAGCAGTTTAGATGGGACACATGGCTACACCTTC.

This clonotype appeared a few times. The V call is TRBV2, the J call TRBJ2-1; D may be TRBD1 or TRBD2 (6 bases each). V was pared by 8 bases and J by 2 bases, with 13 bases between. Germline V lookup: CDR1 SNHLY, CDR2 FYNNEI. The CDR3 runs 14 residues. In DNA form, the CDR3 reads TGTGCCAGCCGAGGAGGGGGTACCTACAATGAGCAGTTCTTC. This sequence encodes CASRGGGTYNEQFF.

The gene calls are TRBV7-3 and TRBJ2-1; TRBD1 is a possible D gene (5 bases). The V end lost 5 bases, the J end lost 6 bases, and 14 bases lay between the germline ends. Germline V lookup: CDR1 SGHTA, CDR2 FQGTGA. CDR3 length: 14 amino acids. The CDR3 nucleotides are TGTGCCAGCAGCCCCTCCAGGGCCCGCAATGAGCAGTTCTTC. As protein: CASSPSRARNEQFF.

This clonotype was found a few times. The rearrangement uses TRBV18 and TRBJ2-1; 8 nucleotides match TRBD1. J was trimmed by 9 bases and V by 6 bases; bases with no gene match: 16. This CDR3 region has 16 residues. Germline assignment: CDR1 KGHSH and CDR2 LQKENI. The CDR3 is CASSYGTGIMLFEQFF. CDR3 sequence (DNA): TGTGCCAGCTCGTACGGGACAGGTATTATGTTATTTGAGCAGTTCTTC.

This chain connects TRBV7-2 to TRBJ2-7; no clear D gene. The germline V gene encodes CDR1 SGHTA and CDR2 FQGNSA. The CDR3 has 14 amino acids. V lost 1 base and J 0 bases, leaving 7 bases between the germline ends. CDR3 in DNA: TGTGCCAGCAGCTTAGACGGGTTCTCCTACGAGCAGTACTTC. Amino acid sequence: CASSLDGFSYEQYF.

The V call is TRBV9, the J call TRBJ2-1, with a possible D match to TRBD2 (5 bases). CDR1 is SGDLS and CDR2 is YYNGEE in the germline V gene. Trimming took 1 base from V and 5 from J, leaving 10 bases between them. The CDR3 has 14 amino acids. In DNA form, the CDR3 reads TGTGCCAGCAGCGTAAGGCTAGCCCACAATGAGCAGTTCTTC. Translating it yields CASSVRLAHNEQFF. Complete variable domain (other parts from reference TRBV9 and TRBJ2-1): DSGVTQTPKHLITATGQRVTLRCSPRSGDLSVYWYQQSLDQGLQFLIQYYNGEERAKGNILERFSAQQFPDLHSELNLSSLELGDSALYFCASSVRLAHNEQFFGPGTRLTVL.

The chain employs TRBV4-1 and TRBJ1-2; D gene uncertain. The germline gives CDR1 MGHRA, CDR2 YSYEKL. V was cut by 0 bases and J by 0 bases, with 11 bases left in between. There are 16 residues in the CDR3. The CDR3 region is CASSQDQRPANYGYTF. CDR3 nucleotide sequence: TGCGCCAGCAGCCAAGATCAAAGGCCCGCTAACTATGGCTACACCTTC.

CDR3 sequence reads: CSVHPGVNTGELFF. The CDR3 DNA follows: TGCAGCGTTCATCCGGGGGTGAACACCGGGGAGCTGTTTTTT. J is TRBJ2-2 and V is TRBV29-1; TRBD2 might be the D (6 bases). Germline CDR1 is SQVTM and CDR2 is ANQGSEA. This CDR3 is 14 amino acids long. Trimming shortened V by 5 bases and J by 1 base, and 11 bases separated the two germline ends.

The chain recombines TRBV4-3 with TRBJ2-1, with D perhaps TRBD1 or TRBD2 (5 bases each). V was clipped by 4 bases and J by 2 bases, with 12 bases between them. This CDR3 spans 15 amino acids. CDR1 and CDR2 (germline): LGHNA, YSLEER. The CDR3 here is CASSPEPGPYNEQFF. The CDR3 DNA reads TGCGCCAGCAGCCCCGAACCGGGGCCCTACAATGAGCAGTTCTTC.

This clonotype turned up a few times. The V and J genes are TRBV7-3 and TRBJ2-3; tentatively, D is TRBD1 (5 bases). The CDR3 runs 15 residues. In germline, CDR1 is SGHTA, CDR2 FQGTGA. Trimming took off 3 bases at V and 1 base at J, with 11 bases between the two ends. CDR3 sequence reads: CASSLLGAGTDTQYF. The CDR3 region has the DNA TGTGCCAGCAGCTTGTTAGGGGCGGGCACAGATACGCAGTATTTT.

The chain links TRBV29-1 to TRBJ2-1; weak D call: TRBD2 (6 bases). V dropped 0 bases and J dropped 3 bases, with 6 bases sitting between them. Germline-derived CDR1 and CDR2 are SQVTM and ANQGSEA. This CDR3 has 13 amino acids. CDR3 coding DNA: TGCAGCGTTGAAGAGGGGGGCTACAATGAGCAGTTCTTC. It codes for CSVEEGGYNEQFF.

In this sample, this clonotype turned up many times. This sequence joins TRBV5-6 and TRBJ2-3; tentative D call: TRBD2 (11 bases). The CDR3 contains 22 residues. Germline CDR1 is SGHDT and CDR2 is YYEEEE. The ends were cut back, 3 bases at V and 2 bases at J, with 34 bases in the middle. The DNA for the CDR3 is TGTGCCAGCAGCTCCCCCAGGGGACAGGGGACCCTACTAGCGGGGGTCACAGATACGCAGTATTTT. It specifies CASSSPRGQGTLLAGVTDTQYF.